This TCR beta chain appears in the sequencing data of a study of STAT5B mutations in CD4+ large granular lymphocyte leukemia. About this clone itself: Its antigen is not known.

TCRdb's table, derived via immunoSEQ multiplex PCR, lists solely in-frame clones and lacks some. Altogether about 45,000 clones are present, just over 85% being singletons, with the ten largest covering roughly 2.5%. This CDR3 spans 15 amino acids. Germline V gene data show CDR1 as SEHNR and CDR2 as FQNEAQ (reference sequence). Trimming took off 7 bases at V and 5 bases at J, with 17 bases between the two ends. General study results and limits: Without HLA matching, higher CD4+ than CD8+ T-LGLL clonality could reflect small sample size. Patient CD4-sorted repertoires looked more clonal than healthy CD4+ repertoires, even without putative leukemic clones.

Controls came from buffy coats of healthy blood donors. Sequenced material: CD4+ T cells from blood buffy coats. The chain combines TRBV7-9 with TRBJ1-4; perhaps TRBD1 as D (6 bases). The source is a human donor in good health. The CDR3 spells CASMAGGTRNEKLFF. The CDR3 region has the DNA TGTGCCAGCATGGCAGGTGGGACAAGGAATGAAAAACTGTTTTTT.